A single sample gave rise to the 5 T cell receptor beta chains below, sequenced in a study of cytomegalovirus exposure and HLA in healthy donors. With 60 Vbeta and 13 Jbeta primers, the PCR was carried out. The assay was immunoSEQ multiplex PCR, and TCRdb's table has in-frame clones only and misses some. In the table there are over 45,000 clones, roughly four fifths of which are singletons. Sequenced sample: PBMCs. The receptors originated from a boy aged 5-17 years in good health and CMV-seropositive.

V and J are TRBV10-2 and TRBJ1-5, with D unresolved. The V gene lost 8 bases and the J gene lost 4 bases, with 12 bases spanning the gap. The CDR3 is 13 residues long. In germline, CDR1 is WSHSY, CDR2 SAAADI. CDR3 region: CASAERRNQPQHF. The CDR3 region has the DNA TGCGCCAGCGCGGAACGGCGAAATCAGCCCCAGCATTTT.

This chain joins TRBV19 and TRBJ1-5, with 7 bases that match TRBD1. The CDR3 covers 16 residues. Per the germline V gene, CDR1 is LNHDA and CDR2 is SQIVND (reference sequence). Germline trimming cut 6 bases from V and 4 bases from J; bases unmatched to any gene: 12. In DNA form, the CDR3 reads TGTGCCAGTAGGCAGCCGGGACAGCGGAGAAATCAGCCCCAGCATTTT. Translated, it gives CASRQPGQRRNQPQHF.

This clone appeared once. The rearrangement joins TRBV19 to TRBJ1-5; 7 positions agree with TRBD1. This CDR3 has 15 amino acids. J gave up 4 bases and V 5 bases, and 8 bases lay outside the gene matches. The V gene's germline CDR1 is LNHDA and CDR2 SQIVND (reference sequence). The CDR3 here is CASSFSGGWNQPQHF. In nucleotides, the CDR3 is TGTGCCAGTAGTTTTTCAGGGGGTTGGAATCAGCCCCAGCATTTT.

CDR3 coding DNA: TGTGCCAGCAAGGAACGGGGGGGGCCAAAAAACATTCAGTACTTC. The encoded protein is CASKERGGPKNIQYF. The chain has TRBV6-1 and TRBJ2-4; 8 bases are shared with TRBD2. Germline lookup yields CDR1 MNHNS and CDR2 SASEGT. With 7 bases clipped from V and 4 bases from J, the junction kept 9 bases outside the gene matches. This CDR3 region has 15 residues.

The chain is built from TRBV18 and TRBJ1-3, with TRBD1 matching 8 bases. Germline assignment: CDR1 KGHSH and CDR2 LQKENI. The CDR3 is 17 residues long. Trimming cost V 1 base and J 2 bases; bases outside gene matches: 7. The CDR3 DNA is TGTGCCAGCTCACCACGATTTCAGACAGGGGCTGGAAACACCATATATTTT. This codes for CASSPRFQTGAGNTIYF. Full variable domain (rest looked up from reference TRBV18 and TRBJ1-3): NAGVMQNPRHLVRRRGQEARLRCSPMKGHSHVYWYRQLPEEGLKFMVYLQKENIIDESGMPKERFSAEFPKEGPSILRIQQVVRGDSAAYFCASSPRFQTGAGNTIYFGEGSWLTVV.